One T cell receptor (beta chain) is described in this entry. Ages ranged from roughly 18 to 100 years, with residence in 20 to 30 US areas. Donors were grouped by their self-reported clinical history. The data originate from a study of blood T cell repertoires in COVID-19. Study background: In each case, the material was cDNA or gDNA derived from T cells, B-cell-depleted T cells, or PBMCs.

As handled by the study authors: Estimates of nucleated cell counts were drawn from the amplification of reference gene primers. Measured with immunoSEQ multiplex PCR; TCRdb has only the in-frame clones, and not every one. V and J calls and clone size are copied from that table; D and trimming were computed from the DNA. The table shows a few hundred thousand clones, with approximately 90% occurring only once. Deletions cut 0 bases from V and 10 bases from J, with 7 bases between. This CDR3 comprises 13 residues. Looked up from germline, CDR1 is SGHAT and CDR2 is FQNNGV. This TCR came from a middle-aged woman who had been exposed to COVID-19. The chain recombines TRBV11-2 with TRBJ1-6, with unresolved D. Sequenced material: PBMCs or T cells enriched from blood (not recorded which). Here the CDR3 reads CASSLELYSPLHF. Written as DNA, the CDR3 is TGTGCCAGCAGCTTAGAACTTTACTCACCCCTCCACTTT. The full variable domain, with the rest looked up from reference TRBV11-2 and TRBJ1-6, is EAGVAQSPRYKIIEKRQSVAFWCNPISGHATLYWYQQILGQGPKLLIQFQNNGVVDDSQLPKDRFSAERLKGVDSTLKIQPAKLEDSAVYLCASSLELYSPLHFGNGTRLTVT.